A single sample is the source of the 14 T cell receptor beta chains below, sequenced in a study of CD8 T cells in ankylosing spondylitis. TCRdb independently ran MiXCR on the 5' RACE reads; one entry per CDR3 protein. The sample lists over 150,000 distinct CDR3 sequences, 15% to 20% occurring once. The sample comprised blood, either unsorted or a sorted T cell fraction (not recorded which). All receptors come from a male donor between 5 and 29 years old with ankylosing spondylitis or in good health (not recorded which).

A word on this clonotype: A much larger clone differs from this one at a single base, so this may be a read error. This chain links TRBV29-1 with TRBJ1-2; no clear D gene. The CDR3 length is 12 residues. Germline V gene lookup returns CDR1 SQVTM and CDR2 ANQGSEA. The CDR3 sequence: CSVELSNYGYPF. CDR3 nucleotide sequence: TGCAGCGTTGAACTCAGTAACTATGGCTACCCCTTC. Full variable domain (rest looked up from reference TRBV29-1 and TRBJ1-2): SAVISQKPSRDICQRGTSLTIQCQVDSQVTMMFWYRQQPGQSLTLIATANQGSEATYESGFVIDKFPISRPNLTFSTLTVSNMSPEDSSIYLCSVELSNYGYPFGSGTRLTVV.

This clonotype was seen repeatedly, ten times or more. This rearrangement joins TRBV6-2 or TRBV6-3 to TRBJ2-7; maybe TRBD1 (5 bases). Germline assignment: CDR1 MNHEY and CDR2 SVGEGT. Between the trimmed V and J ends, which lost 6 bases and 11 bases, there was a span of 14 bases. CDR3 length equals 11 residues. In DNA form, the CDR3 reads TGTGCCAGCAGCCAAGGACAAGAAGAGTACGTC. This encodes CASSQGQEEYV.

This chain joins TRBV6-5 and TRBJ2-7, with D maybe TRBD1 (5 bases). This CDR3 contains 11 residues. CDR1 MNHEY and CDR2 SVGAGI come from the germline V gene. V lost 6 bases to trimming and J lost 5 bases, with 8 bases between them. The CDR3 nucleotides are TGTGCCAGCAGGGCAGGGAACGAGCAGTACTTC. Encoded protein: CASRAGNEQYF.

This clonotype has at least ten counts. V gene TRBV4-2 combines with J gene TRBJ2-7, with D uncertain. The germline V gene has CDR1 LGHNA and CDR2 YNFKEQ. V was trimmed by 1 base and J by 3 bases, leaving 10 bases between them. The CDR3 is made up of 14 amino acids. The DNA for the CDR3 is TGTGCCAGCAGCCAAGCCCCGGGTTACTACGAGCAGTACTTC. It codes for CASSQAPGYYEQYF.

This chain connects TRBV6-2 or TRBV6-3 to TRBJ1-1; TRBD1 matches 8 bases. This CDR3 has 14 residues. V shed 6 bases and J 5 bases; nucleotides not matched to a gene: 8. The germline gives CDR1 MNHEY, CDR2 SVGEGT. In DNA, the CDR3 is TGTGCCAGCAGCTTCCAGGGGGCGAGGACTGAAGCTTTCTTT. It specifies CASSFQGARTEAFF.

This clonotype came up many times. The chain carries TRBV4-1 and TRBJ1-1; 8 bases match TRBD1. J was trimmed by 4 bases and V by 3 bases; bases with no gene match: 7. Germline V gene sequence: CDR1 MGHRA, CDR2 YSYEKL. The CDR3 loop spans 15 amino acids. The CDR3 DNA reads as TGCGCCAGCAGCCAGGCAGGACAGGGTGGCACTGAAGCTTTCTTT. Translated, it gives CASSQAGQGGTEAFF.

This clonotype was detected ten times or more. The V and J genes are TRBV12-3 or TRBV12-4 and TRBJ2-1; the D gene could be TRBD1 or TRBD2 (5 bases each). Trimming removed 11 bases at V and 9 bases at J, with 17 bases between. The CDR3 runs to 12 residues. CDR3 in amino acids: CAAEGFGGEQFF. The CDR3 DNA sequence: TGTGCCGCCGAGGGCTTTGGGGGTGAGCAGTTCTTC.

This clonotype was seen more than once but under ten times. This chain connects TRBV7-9 to TRBJ1-1, with a tentative D call TRBD1 (5 bases). The CDR3 extends over 13 amino acids. Germline V gene data show CDR1 as SEHNR and CDR2 as FQNEAQ (reference sequence). V was cut by 6 bases and J by 4 bases, with 12 bases left in between. The CDR3 coding sequence is TGTGCCAGCAGGGGTAAGGGGATCACTGAAGCTTTCTTT. Its translation: CASRGKGITEAFF.

The table lists this clonotype with many counts. The chain employs TRBV28 and TRBJ1-2; D gene uncertain. Deletions cut 6 bases from V and 8 bases from J, with 16 bases between. The CDR3 is 13 amino acids. Germline CDR1 and CDR2: MDHEN and SYDVKM. CDR3 DNA sequence: TGTGCCAGCAGGTGGACCTATAAAGGAGGCTACACCTTC. Its protein is CASRWTYKGGYTF.

This clonotype was detected ten times or more. This chain joins TRBV28 and TRBJ1-2; D not certain. The V gene's germline CDR1 is MDHEN and CDR2 SYDVKM. V was trimmed by 3 bases and J by 2 bases, leaving 7 bases between them. The CDR3 runs 13 residues. CDR3 sequence: CASSFLPNYGYTF. CDR3 DNA: TGTGCCAGCAGTTTCCTGCCCAACTATGGCTACACCTTC.

There are many counts of this clonotype. J is TRBJ2-5 and V is TRBV5-1; D call uncertain. Deletions cut 1 base from V and 2 bases from J, with 9 bases between. The CDR3 totals 14 residues. CDR1 and CDR2 from the germline V gene are SGHRS and YFSETQ. The CDR3 region has the DNA TGCGCCAGCAGCTTGTTGGGTAAACAAGAGACCCAGTACTTC. Protein sequence: CASSLLGKQETQYF. Full variable domain (remainder filled in from reference TRBV5-1 and TRBJ2-5): KAGVTQTPRYLIKTRGQQVTLSCSPISGHRSVSWYQQTPGQGLQFLFEYFSETQRNKGNFPGRFSGRQFSNSRSEMNVSTLELGDSALYLCASSLLGKQETQYFGPGTRLLVL.

In this sample, this clonotype turned up many times. The gene calls are TRBV20-1 and TRBJ2-3, with a weak D call TRBD1 (6 bases). The V and J ends lost 3 bases and 5 bases respectively, with 21 bases between them. The CDR3 has 16 residues. Germline CDR1 is DFQATT and CDR2 is SNEGSKA (reference sequence). CDR3 sequence: CSASPMGDKGEDTQYF. In DNA, the CDR3 is TGCAGTGCTAGCCCCATGGGGGACAAAGGAGAAGATACGCAGTATTTT.

This clonotype was seen ten or more times. The CDR3 coding sequence is TGCAGCGTCCTAGTCGAAGGGACAGTAGGTTCACCCCTCCACTTT. Translation: CSVLVEGTVGSPLHF. V gene TRBV29-1 combines with J gene TRBJ1-6; TRBD1 aligns across 7 bases. J was trimmed by 9 bases and V by 6 bases; bases with no gene match: 14. The CDR3 loop spans 15 amino acids. CDR1 is SQVTM, CDR2 ANQGSEA, per germline. Drawing the rest from reference TRBV29-1 and TRBJ1-6, the complete variable domain is SAVISQKPSRDICQRGTSLTIQCQVDSQVTMMFWYRQQPGQSLTLIATANQGSEATYESGFVIDKFPISRPNLTFSTLTVSNMSPEDSSIYLCSVLVEGTVGSPLHFGNGTRLTVT.

This clonotype has ten or more counts. The chain combines TRBV5-1 with TRBJ1-4; no definite D call. The CDR3 length is 11 residues. Trimming pared 3 bases from V and 4 bases from J, leaving 1 base between. Germline loops: CDR1 SGHRS, CDR2 YFSETQ. This chain's CDR3 is CASSYNEKLFF. DNA of the CDR3: TGCGCCAGCAGCTATAATGAAAAACTGTTTTTT.